A single TCR beta chain is shown here with its context. Sequencing used immunoSEQ multiplex PCR; TCRdb keeps in-frame clones, though not all of them. The data hold about 120,000 clones, with 80% to 95% observed a single time. This sample stems from a study of T cell responses to AZD1222 COVID-19 vaccine. The CDR3 loop spans 14 amino acids. Trimming took 5 bases from V and 0 from J, leaving 8 bases between them. The germline V gene has CDR1 SGHRS and CDR2 YFSETQ. Sequenced material: peripheral blood, taken 28 days after the second AZD1222 dose. The chain recombines TRBV5-1 with TRBJ1-4, with D uncertain. This clonotype originated in an adult who received the AZD1222 COVID-19 vaccine. The CDR3 is CASRAEPTNEKLFF. The CDR3 coding sequence is TGCGCCAGCAGGGCCGAGCCAACTAATGAAAAACTGTTTTTT.